This T cell receptor beta chain was identified in a study of Ad26.COV2.S vaccination and SARS-CoV-2 variants. Study overall: Donor joined the COV1001 Ad26.COV2.S trial arm. Whole-study results and caveats: With respect to non-spike TCR breadth, vaccine and placebo recipients were similar.

Concerning this clone itself: Its antigen is not identified.

Regarding treatment: 19 received Ad26.COV2.S at low or high dose, single or two shots; several received placebo; per-sample allocation not given. Collection of samples fell on day 63 after the first vaccine or placebo injection. In Boston, an adult donor aged 18-55 years took part. Using immunoSEQ multiplex PCR, the repertoire was profiled, and TCRdb retains in-frame clones only, with some absent. The table includes about 400,000 clones, 89% detected once. With V trimmed by 0 bases and J by 6 bases, 10 bases remained unmatched. CDR1 SGHRS and CDR2 YFSETQ come from the germline V gene. This CDR3 has 17 residues.

Sequenced material: peripheral blood, taken in a trial of Ad26.COV2.S vaccine versus placebo. This TCR derives from a person aged 18-60 years who received the Ad26.COV2.S COVID-19 vaccine or a placebo. V is TRBV5-1 and J is TRBJ2-1; TRBD2 matches 9 bases. The CDR3 DNA sequence: TGCGCCAGCAGCTTGGGTTCGAGACTAGCGGATCTCAATGAGCAGTTCTTC. Its translation is CASSLGSRLADLNEQFF.